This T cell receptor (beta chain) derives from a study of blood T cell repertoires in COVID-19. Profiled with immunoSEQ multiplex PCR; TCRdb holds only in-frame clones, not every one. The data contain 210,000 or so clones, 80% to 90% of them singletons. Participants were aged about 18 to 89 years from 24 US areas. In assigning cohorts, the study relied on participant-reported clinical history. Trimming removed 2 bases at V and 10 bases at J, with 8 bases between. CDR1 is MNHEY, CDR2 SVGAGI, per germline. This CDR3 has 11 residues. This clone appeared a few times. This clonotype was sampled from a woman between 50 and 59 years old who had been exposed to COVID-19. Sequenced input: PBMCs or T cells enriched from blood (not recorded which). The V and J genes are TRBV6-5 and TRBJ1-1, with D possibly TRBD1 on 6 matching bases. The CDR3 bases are TGTGCCAGCAGTTACATGGGGGCAGCTTTCTTT. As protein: CASSYMGAAFF.